This is a list of T cell receptor beta chains from one sample in a study of cytomegalovirus exposure and HLA in healthy donors. Produced via immunoSEQ multiplex PCR; TCRdb's table is partial and in-frame only. The top ten clones hold about a fifth of a sample with about 110,000 clones, roughly 85% of them seen once. The sequenced sample consisted of PBMCs. These receptor sequences come from a man aged 25-45 years in good health and CMV-seropositive. The CDR3 runs from the conserved cysteine through the conserved F or W. Fields, in order: clone size, V gene, D gene, J gene, CDR3 DNA, CDR3 protein. D genes are given only for firm matches. The size entry is marked missing in some rows and otherwise reads once, few, many or a size class.

>-|TRBV2|TRBD2|TRBJ2-2
TGTGCCAGCACCCTTCTAGCGGGGGGGCCCTGGGGGGAGCTGTTTTTT
CASTLLAGGPWGELFF
>-|TRBV7-8|-|TRBJ1-5
TGTGCCAGCCATATGGGAGGGGTCGGCAATCAGCCCCAGCATTTT
CASHMGGVGNQPQHF
>few|TRBV16|-|TRBJ1-3
TGTGCCAGCAATAACAACAGAGGAAACACCATATATTTT
CASNNNRGNTIYF
>-|TRBV2|-|TRBJ1-2
TGTGCCAGCAGGGGGGGTGTTCAGAACCTCTATGGCTACACCTTC
CASRGGVQNLYGYTF
>-|TRBV5-1|-|TRBJ2-1
TGCGCCAGCAGCCTGATTAGCAATGAGCAGTTCTTC
CASSLISNEQFF
>-|TRBV19|-|TRBJ1-5
TGTGCCAGTAGCTCCCCACTAGGACAGAATAGCAATCAGCCCCAGCATTTT
CASSSPLGQNSNQPQHF
>-|TRBV9|-|TRBJ2-7
TGTGCCAGCAGCGTAGATTTGGCGCCAGGGGAGCAGTACTTC
CASSVDLAPGEQYF
>-|TRBV6-1|-|TRBJ1-1
TGTGCCAGCAGTGATCCCCCAGGGGAAGAAGACACTGAAGCTTTCTTT
CASSDPPGEEDTEAFF
>-|TRBV6-5|-|TRBJ1-2
TGTGCCAGCACCCTTCGCAGGGGCGACGCGCGGGGCTACACCTTC
CASTLRRGDARGYTF
>-|TRBV2|-|TRBJ1-5
TGTGCCTCAACCGCGGGTTATAGCAATCAGCCCCAGCATTTT
CASTAGYSNQPQHF
>few|TRBV28|TRBD2|TRBJ2-3
TGTGCCAGCAGTTCCCGGGACACCACTCAGGGACTAGCGGGGAGCACAGATACGCAGTATTTT
CASSSRDTTQGLAGSTDTQYF
>-|TRBV27|-|TRBJ2-1
TGTGCCAGCAGTCGCACAGGCTACAATGAGCAGTTCTTC
CASSRTGYNEQFF
>-|TRBV30|TRBD1|TRBJ2-2
TGTGCCTGGAGTGTACCGGACAGGCCGAACACCGGGGAGCTGTTTTTT
CAWSVPDRPNTGELFF
>-|TRBV29-1|-|TRBJ1-1
TGCAGCGTTGAAGGGGCGATATTATTAAGCACTGAAGCTTTCTTT
CSVEGAILLSTEAFF
>-|TRBV5-1|TRBD1|TRBJ1-1
TGCGCCAGCAGCGGGACAGCGATGAACACTGAAGCTTTCTTT
CASSGTAMNTEAFF
>-|TRBV19|TRBD1|TRBJ1-6
TGTGCCAGTAGTATGCCAGGGGGGTCCTATAATTCACCCCTCCACTTT
CASSMPGGSYNSPLHF
>-|TRBV5-8|-|TRBJ1-3
TGTGCCAGCAGCGGATTGACGCTACAGAGAAATAGAAACACCATATATTTT
CASSGLTLQRNRNTIYF
>-|TRBV9|TRBD1|TRBJ1-6
TGTGCCAGCAGCGGCTACAGGGGCGGGTTCGGGTCCCTCCACTTT
CASSGYRGGFGSLHF
>-|TRBV6-5|TRBD2|TRBJ2-2
TGTGCCAGCAGTAGGGAGGGTGACACCGGGGAGCTGTTTTTT
CASSREGDTGELFF
>few|TRBV12-1|-|TRBJ2-1
TGTGCCAGCAGGTCAGACATCCCCTACAATGAGCAGTTCTTC
CASRSDIPYNEQFF
>once|TRBV5-6|TRBD1|TRBJ1-1
TGTGCCAGCAGCTTGGGCTACAGGGGCGCTGAAGCTTTCTTT
CASSLGYRGAEAFF
>-|TRBV30|TRBD1|TRBJ1-5
TGTGCCTGGAGTGTACAGGGGTCTCAGCCCCAGCATTTT
CAWSVQGSQPQHF
>-|TRBV6-6|-|TRBJ2-4
TGTGCCAGCAGTTACCCCGGGGAGCTAAACATTCAGTACTTC
CASSYPGELNIQYF
>-|TRBV19|-|TRBJ2-3
TGTGCCAGTAGTTCCCGACAGAGGATCACAGATACGCAGTATTTT
CASSSRQRITDTQYF
>-|TRBV5-5|-|TRBJ1-2
TGTGCCAGATTATGGGGGGGGACCTATGGCTACACCTTC
CARLWGGTYGYTF
>few|TRBV30|-|TRBJ2-1
TGTGCCTGGAGTGTAACCGGGAGCGCCTACAATGAGCAGTTCTTC
CAWSVTGSAYNEQFF
>once|TRBV2|TRBD2|TRBJ2-1
TGTGCCAGCAGTGGTTTCTCCGGGACTAGCGGGTTCAATGAGCAGTTCTTC
CASSGFSGTSGFNEQFF
>once|TRBV2|-|TRBJ2-1
TGTGCCAGCAGTGAAGAGCGCGCTGAGCAGTTCTTC
CASSEERAEQFF
>-|TRBV7-2|TRBD2|TRBJ2-7
TGTGCCAGCAGTCCCCAAGCGGGAGCGTCCTACGAGCAGTACTTC
CASSPQAGASYEQYF
>few|TRBV13|TRBD2|TRBJ2-3
TGTGCCAGCAGTCTCTTCGGTGCGGCGGGAGGAGGTTCAGATACGCAGTATTTT
CASSLFGAAGGGSDTQYF
>-|TRBV4-1|-|TRBJ1-2
TGCGCCAGCAGCGAACTCGCGGCCCGGCATGGCTACACCTTC
CASSELAARHGYTF
>once|TRBV20-1|-|TRBJ1-1
TGCAGTGCTAGGCGTGATGAAGCTTTCTTT
CSARRDEAFF
>few|TRBV5-1|TRBD2|TRBJ2-2
TGCGCCAGCAGCTCTAGCGGGGGACACACCGGGGAGCTGTTTTTT
CASSSSGGHTGELFF
>-|TRBV6-6|-|TRBJ2-1
TGTGCCACCCAAGAACGGGGGGCTGCGGGAAATGAGCAGTTCTTC
CATQERGAAGNEQFF
>-|TRBV2|-|TRBJ1-1
TGTGCCAGCACCTACAACACTGAAGCTTTCTTT
CASTYNTEAFF
>once|TRBV2|-|TRBJ1-6
TGTGCCAGCAACCCCCGTAGCTCCTATAATTCACCCCTCCACTTT
CASNPRSSYNSPLHF
>-|TRBV9|-|TRBJ1-1
TGTGCCAGCAGCTCCTCCCGACAGGCGCCCGGTCTTACTGAAGCTTTCTTT
CASSSSRQAPGLTEAFF
>-|TRBV6-5|-|TRBJ1-2
TGTGCCAGCAGTAACCTGGAGTGGCCCCGGAAAGGCTACACCTTC
CASSNLEWPRKGYTF
>-|TRBV7-2|TRBD2|TRBJ2-1
TGTGCCAGCAGCTTAGCTAGGACTAGCGGGAGCGTTGAGCAGTTCTTC
CASSLARTSGSVEQFF